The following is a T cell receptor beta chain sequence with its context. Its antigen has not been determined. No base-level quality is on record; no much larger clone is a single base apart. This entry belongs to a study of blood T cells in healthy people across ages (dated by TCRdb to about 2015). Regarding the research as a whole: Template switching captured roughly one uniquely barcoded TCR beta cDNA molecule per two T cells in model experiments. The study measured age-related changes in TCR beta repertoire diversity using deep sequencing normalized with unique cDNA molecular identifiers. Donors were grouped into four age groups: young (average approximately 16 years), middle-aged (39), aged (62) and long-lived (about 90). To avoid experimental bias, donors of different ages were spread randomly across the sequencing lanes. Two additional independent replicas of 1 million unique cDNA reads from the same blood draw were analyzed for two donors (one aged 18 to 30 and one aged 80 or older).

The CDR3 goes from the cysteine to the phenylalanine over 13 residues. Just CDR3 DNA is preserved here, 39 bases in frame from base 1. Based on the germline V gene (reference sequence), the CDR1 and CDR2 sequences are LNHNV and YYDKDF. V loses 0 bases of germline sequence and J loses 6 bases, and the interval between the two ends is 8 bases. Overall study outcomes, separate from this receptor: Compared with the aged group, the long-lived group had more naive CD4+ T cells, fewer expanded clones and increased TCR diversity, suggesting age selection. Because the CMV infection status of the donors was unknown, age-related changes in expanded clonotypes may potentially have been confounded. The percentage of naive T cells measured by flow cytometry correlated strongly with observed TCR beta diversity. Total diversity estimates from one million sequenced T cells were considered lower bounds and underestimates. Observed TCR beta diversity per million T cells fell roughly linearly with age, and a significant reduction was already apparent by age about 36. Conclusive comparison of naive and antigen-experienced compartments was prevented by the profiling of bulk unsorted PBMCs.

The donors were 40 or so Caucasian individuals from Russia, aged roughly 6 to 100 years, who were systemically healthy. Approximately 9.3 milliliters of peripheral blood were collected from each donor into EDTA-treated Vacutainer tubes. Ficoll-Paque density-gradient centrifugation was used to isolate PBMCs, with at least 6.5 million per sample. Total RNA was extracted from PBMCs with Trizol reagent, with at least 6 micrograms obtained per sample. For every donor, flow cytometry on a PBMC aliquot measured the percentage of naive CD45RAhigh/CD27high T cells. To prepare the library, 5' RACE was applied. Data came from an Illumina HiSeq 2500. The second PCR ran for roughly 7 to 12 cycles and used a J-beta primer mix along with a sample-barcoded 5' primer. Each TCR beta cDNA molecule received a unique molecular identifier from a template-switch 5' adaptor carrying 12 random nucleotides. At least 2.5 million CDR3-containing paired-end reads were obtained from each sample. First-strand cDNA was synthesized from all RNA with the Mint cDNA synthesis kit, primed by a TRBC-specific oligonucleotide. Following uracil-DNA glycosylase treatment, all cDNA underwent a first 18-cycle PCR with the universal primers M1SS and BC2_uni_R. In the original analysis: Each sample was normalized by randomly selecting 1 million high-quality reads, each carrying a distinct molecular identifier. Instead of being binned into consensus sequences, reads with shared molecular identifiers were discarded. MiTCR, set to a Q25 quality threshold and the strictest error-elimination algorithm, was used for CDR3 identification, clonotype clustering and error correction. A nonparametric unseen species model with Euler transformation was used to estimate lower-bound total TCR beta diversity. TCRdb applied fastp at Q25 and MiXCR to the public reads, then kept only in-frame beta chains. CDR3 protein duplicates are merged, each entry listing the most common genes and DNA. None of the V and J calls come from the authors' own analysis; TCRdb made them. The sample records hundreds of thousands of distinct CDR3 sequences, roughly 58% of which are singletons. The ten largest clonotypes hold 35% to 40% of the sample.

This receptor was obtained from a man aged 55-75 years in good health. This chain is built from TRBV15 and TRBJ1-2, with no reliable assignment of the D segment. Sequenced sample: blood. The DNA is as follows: TGTGCCACCAGCAGAGATACCAGGAATGGCTACACCTTC. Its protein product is CATSRDTRNGYTF. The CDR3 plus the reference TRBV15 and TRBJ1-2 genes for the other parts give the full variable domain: DAMVIQNPRYQVTQFGKPVTLSCSQTLNHNVMYWYQQKSSQAPKLLFHYYDKDFNNEADTPDNFQSRRPNTSFCFLDIRSPGLGDTAMYLCATSRDTRNGYTFGSGTRLTVV.